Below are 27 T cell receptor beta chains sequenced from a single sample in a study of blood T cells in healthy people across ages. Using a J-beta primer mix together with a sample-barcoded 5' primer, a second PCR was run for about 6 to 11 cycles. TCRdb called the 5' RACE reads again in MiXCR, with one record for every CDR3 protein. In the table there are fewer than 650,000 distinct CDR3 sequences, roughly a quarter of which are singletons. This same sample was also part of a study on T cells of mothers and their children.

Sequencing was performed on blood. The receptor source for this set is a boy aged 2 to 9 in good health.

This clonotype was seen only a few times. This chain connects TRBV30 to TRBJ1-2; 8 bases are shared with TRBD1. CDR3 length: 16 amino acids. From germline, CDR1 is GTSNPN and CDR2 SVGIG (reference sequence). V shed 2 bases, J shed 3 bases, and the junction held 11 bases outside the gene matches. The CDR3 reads CAWSPLDRDLYYGYTF. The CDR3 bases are TGTGCCTGGAGTCCCTTGGACAGGGATCTTTACTATGGCTACACCTTC.

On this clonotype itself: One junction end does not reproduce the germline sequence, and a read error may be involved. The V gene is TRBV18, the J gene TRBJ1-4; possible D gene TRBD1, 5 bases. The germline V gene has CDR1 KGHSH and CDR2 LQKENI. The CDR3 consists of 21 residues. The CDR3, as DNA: TGTGCCAGCTCAACACCCGGAGAAGCACCAGGGTGGACCCCGTCTAATGAAAAACTGTTTTTT. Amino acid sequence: CASSTPGEAPGWTPSNEKLFF. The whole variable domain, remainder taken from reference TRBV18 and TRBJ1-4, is NAGVMQNPRHLVRRRGQEARLRCSPMKGHSHVYWYRQLPEEGLKFMVYLQKENIIDESGMPKERFSAEFPKEGPSILRIQQVVRGDSAAYFCASSTPGEAPGWTPSNEKLFFGSGTQLSVL.

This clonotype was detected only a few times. In DNA, the CDR3 is TGTGCCAGCAGCTTGGCAAGCGGGGGGGCGGAGACCCAGTACTTC. Encoded protein: CASSLASGGAETQYF. This chain links TRBV7-2 with TRBJ2-5, with TRBD2 matching 10 bases. After removal of 3 bases from V and 5 bases from J, the junction contained 6 bases not matched to a gene. Germline loops: CDR1 SGHTA, CDR2 FQGNSA. This CDR3 is 15 amino acids long.

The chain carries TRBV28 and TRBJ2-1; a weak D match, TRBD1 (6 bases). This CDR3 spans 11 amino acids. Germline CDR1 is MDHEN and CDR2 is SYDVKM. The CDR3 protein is CAVQGNAEQFF. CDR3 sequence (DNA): TGTGCTGTCCAGGGGAACGCTGAGCAGTTCTTC.

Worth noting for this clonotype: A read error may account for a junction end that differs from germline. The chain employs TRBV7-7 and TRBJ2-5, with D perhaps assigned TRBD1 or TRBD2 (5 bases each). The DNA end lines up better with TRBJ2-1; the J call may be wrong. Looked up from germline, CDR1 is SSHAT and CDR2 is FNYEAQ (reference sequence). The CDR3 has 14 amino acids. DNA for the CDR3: TGTGCTAGCAGCTTAGGTGGGGTGGGGGATGAGCAGTTCTTC. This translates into CASSLGGVGDEQFF.

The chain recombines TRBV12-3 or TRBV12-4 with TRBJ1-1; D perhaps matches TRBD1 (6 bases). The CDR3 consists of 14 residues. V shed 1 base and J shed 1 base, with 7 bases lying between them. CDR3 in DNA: TGTGCCAGCAGTTTAGACAGGGCGAACACTGAAGCTTTCTTT. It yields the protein CASSLDRANTEAFF.

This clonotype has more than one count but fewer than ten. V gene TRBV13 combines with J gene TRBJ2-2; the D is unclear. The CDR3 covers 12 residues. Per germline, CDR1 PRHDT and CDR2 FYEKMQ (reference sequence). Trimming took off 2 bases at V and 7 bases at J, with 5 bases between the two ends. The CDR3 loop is CASSLWNGELFF. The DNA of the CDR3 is TGTGCCAGCAGCTTATGGAACGGGGAGCTGTTTTTT.

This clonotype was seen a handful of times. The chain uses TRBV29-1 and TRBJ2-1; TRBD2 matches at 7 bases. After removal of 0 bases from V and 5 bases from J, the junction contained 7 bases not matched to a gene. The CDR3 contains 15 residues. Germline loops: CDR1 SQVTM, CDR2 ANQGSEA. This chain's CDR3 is CSVEERGLENNEQFF. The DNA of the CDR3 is TGCAGCGTTGAAGAAAGAGGACTAGAAAACAATGAGCAGTTCTTC.

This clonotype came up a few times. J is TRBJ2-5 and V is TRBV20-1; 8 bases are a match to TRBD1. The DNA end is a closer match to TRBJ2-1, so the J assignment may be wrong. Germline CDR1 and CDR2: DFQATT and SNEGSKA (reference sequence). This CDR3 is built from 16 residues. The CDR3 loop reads CSASAGGARLVYEQFF. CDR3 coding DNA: TGCAGTGCTAGCGCAGGGGGCGCGAGACTAGTCTATGAGCAGTTCTTC.

The CDR3 is CASSLYGTSGDPYNEQFF. The CDR3 DNA follows: TGTGCCAGCAGTTTATATGGGACTAGCGGGGACCCTTACAATGAGCAGTTCTTC. The chain carries TRBV27 and TRBJ2-1; TRBD2 matches 13 bases. Germline V gene lookup returns CDR1 MNHEY and CDR2 SMNVEV (reference sequence). J lost 4 bases, V lost 1 base, and 7 bases had no gene match. The CDR3 has 18 amino acids.

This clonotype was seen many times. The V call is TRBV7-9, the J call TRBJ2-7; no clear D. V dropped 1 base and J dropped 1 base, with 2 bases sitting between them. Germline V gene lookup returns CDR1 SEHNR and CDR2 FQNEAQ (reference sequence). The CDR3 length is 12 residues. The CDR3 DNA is TGTGCCAGCAGCTTAGAGTCCTACGAGCAGTACTTC. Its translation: CASSLESYEQYF.

The CDR3 nucleotides read TGCAGTGCTCCGCGACAGGGGTCCTATGGCTACACCTTC. Protein: CSAPRQGSYGYTF. The chain is built from TRBV20-1 and TRBJ1-2, with 8 bases that match TRBD1. CDR1 and CDR2 from the germline V gene are DFQATT and SNEGSKA (reference sequence). The V segment lost 5 bases and the J segment 4 bases; nucleotides outside the gene matches: 6. The CDR3 totals 13 residues.

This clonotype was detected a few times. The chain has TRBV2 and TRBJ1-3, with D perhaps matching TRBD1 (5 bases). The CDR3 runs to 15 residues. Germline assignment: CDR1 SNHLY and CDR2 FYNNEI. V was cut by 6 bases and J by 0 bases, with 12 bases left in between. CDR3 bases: TGTGCCAGCAGGGCAAGGGGATACTCTGGAAACACCATATATTTT. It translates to CASRARGYSGNTIYF.

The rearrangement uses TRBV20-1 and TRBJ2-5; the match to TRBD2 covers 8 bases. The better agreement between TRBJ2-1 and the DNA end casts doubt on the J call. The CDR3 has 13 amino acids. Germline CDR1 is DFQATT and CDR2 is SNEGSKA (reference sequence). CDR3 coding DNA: TGCAGTGCTAGCGGACTAGCAATTGATGAGCAGTTCTTC. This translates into CSASGLAIDEQFF.

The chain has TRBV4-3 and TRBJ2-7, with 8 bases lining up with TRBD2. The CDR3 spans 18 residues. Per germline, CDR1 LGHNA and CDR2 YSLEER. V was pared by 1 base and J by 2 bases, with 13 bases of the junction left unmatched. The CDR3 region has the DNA TGCGCCAGCAGCCAAGGGGGAAACAGCGGGAGCGTAACCTACGAGCAGTACTTC. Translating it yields CASSQGGNSGSVTYEQYF.

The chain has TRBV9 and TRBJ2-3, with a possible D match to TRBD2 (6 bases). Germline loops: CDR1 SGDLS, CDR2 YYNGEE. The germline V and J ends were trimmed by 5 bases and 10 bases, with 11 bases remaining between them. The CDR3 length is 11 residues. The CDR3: CASRSGEAQYF. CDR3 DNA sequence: TGTGCCAGCAGGTCCGGGGAGGCGCAGTATTTT.

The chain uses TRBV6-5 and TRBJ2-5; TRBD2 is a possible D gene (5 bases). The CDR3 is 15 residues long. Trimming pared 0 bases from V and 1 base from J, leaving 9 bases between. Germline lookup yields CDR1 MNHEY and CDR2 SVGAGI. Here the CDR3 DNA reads TGTGCCAGCAGTTACTCTCTAGCCGGCCAAGAGACCCAGTACTTC. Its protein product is CASSYSLAGQETQYF.

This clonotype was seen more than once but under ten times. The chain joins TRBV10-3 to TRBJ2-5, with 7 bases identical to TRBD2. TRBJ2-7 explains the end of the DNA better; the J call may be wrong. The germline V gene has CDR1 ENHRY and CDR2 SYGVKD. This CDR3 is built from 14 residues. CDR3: CAISESAGEDEQYF. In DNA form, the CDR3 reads TGTGCCATCAGTGAGTCCGCGGGAGAGGACGAGCAGTACTTC.

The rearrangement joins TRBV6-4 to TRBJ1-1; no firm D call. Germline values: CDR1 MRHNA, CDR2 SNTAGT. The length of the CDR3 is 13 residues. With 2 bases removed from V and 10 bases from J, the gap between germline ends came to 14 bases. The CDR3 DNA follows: TGTGCCAGCAGTGACCGCTGGGGAGGGAGAGCTTTCTTT. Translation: CASSDRWGGRAFF.

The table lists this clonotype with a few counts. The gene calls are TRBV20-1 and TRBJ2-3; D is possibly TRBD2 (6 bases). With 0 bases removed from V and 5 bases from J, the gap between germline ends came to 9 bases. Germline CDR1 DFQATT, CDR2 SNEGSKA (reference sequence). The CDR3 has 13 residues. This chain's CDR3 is CSARDLGGDTQYF. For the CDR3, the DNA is TGCAGTGCTAGAGATTTGGGGGGAGATACGCAGTATTTT.

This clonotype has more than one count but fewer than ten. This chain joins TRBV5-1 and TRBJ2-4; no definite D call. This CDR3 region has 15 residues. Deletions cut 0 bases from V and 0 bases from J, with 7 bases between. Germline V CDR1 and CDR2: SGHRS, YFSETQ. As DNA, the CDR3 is TGCGCCAGCAGCTTGGGACCCTTAGCCAAAAACATTCAGTACTTC. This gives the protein CASSLGPLAKNIQYF.

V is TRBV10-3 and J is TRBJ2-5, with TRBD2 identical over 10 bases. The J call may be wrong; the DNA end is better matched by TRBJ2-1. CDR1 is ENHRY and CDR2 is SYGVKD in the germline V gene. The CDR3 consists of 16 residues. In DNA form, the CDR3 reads TGTGCCATCAGGCCGGGACTAGCGTTCTCGGGGAATGAGCAGTTCTTC. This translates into CAIRPGLAFSGNEQFF.

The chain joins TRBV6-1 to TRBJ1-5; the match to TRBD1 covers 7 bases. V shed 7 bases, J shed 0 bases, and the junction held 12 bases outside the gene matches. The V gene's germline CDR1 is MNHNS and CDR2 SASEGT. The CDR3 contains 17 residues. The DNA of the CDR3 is TGTGCCAGCAAGGGGGCCATACAGGAAGATAGCAATCAGCCCCAGCATTTT. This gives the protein CASKGAIQEDSNQPQHF.

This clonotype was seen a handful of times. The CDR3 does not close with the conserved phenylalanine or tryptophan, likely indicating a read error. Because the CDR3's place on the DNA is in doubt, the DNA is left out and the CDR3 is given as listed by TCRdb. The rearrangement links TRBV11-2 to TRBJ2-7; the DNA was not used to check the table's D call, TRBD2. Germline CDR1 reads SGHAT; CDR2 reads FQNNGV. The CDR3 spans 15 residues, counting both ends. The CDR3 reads CASSLKAGPSYERYL.

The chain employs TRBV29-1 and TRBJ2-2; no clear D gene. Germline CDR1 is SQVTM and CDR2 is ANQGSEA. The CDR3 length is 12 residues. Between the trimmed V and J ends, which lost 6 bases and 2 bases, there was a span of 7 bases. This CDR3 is CSVKGNTGELFF. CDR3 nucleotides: TGCAGCGTGAAGGGAAACACCGGGGAGCTGTTTTTT.

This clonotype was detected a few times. The CDR3 sequence is CASSLLAGEPYEQYF. CDR3 in DNA: TGTGCCAGCAGCCTACTAGCGGGGGAACCCTACGAGCAGTACTTC. The gene calls are TRBV4-2 and TRBJ2-7, with 11 bases matching TRBD2. V shed 4 bases, J shed 2 bases, and the junction held 4 bases outside the gene matches. CDR3 length: 15 amino acids. CDR1 LGHNA and CDR2 YNFKEQ come from the germline V gene.

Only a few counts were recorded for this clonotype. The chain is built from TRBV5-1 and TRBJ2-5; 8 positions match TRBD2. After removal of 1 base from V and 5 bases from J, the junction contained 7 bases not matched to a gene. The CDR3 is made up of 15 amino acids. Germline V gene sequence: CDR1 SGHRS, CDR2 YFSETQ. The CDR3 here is CASSLSGGEMETQYF. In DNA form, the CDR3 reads TGCGCCAGCAGCTTGTCCGGGGGGGAAATGGAGACCCAGTACTTC.